This TCR beta chain emerged from a study of long-term antiretroviral therapy in people with HIV. Study at large: Collection of the earliest samples took place about a decade ahead of the 2015 immediate-ART recommendation.

HIV-positive participants were all treated in the United States. To note about this clone: Its antigen is not known.

Findings and limits, study-wide: Dominating the repertoire at all time points were the clones that expanded before ART. ART was followed by higher diversity that remained below transplant donor controls.

Researchers report immunoSEQ v3.0 was run at survey level. Sequencing used immunoSEQ multiplex PCR; TCRdb keeps in-frame clones, though not all of them. The sample records about 23,000 clones, about 88% being singletons. This receptor was identified in a man between 60 and 75 years old with HIV. This material consisted of unsorted PBMCs, taken 0.6 years after starting antiretroviral therapy.

CDR3 coding DNA: TGTGCCAGCAGTTTGTTCTACGAGCAGTACTTC. It translates to CASSLFYEQYF. The chain combines TRBV28 with TRBJ2-7; D unresolved. The CDR3 loop spans 11 amino acids. Between the trimmed V and J ends, which lost 3 bases and 3 bases, there was a span of 3 bases. Germline values: CDR1 MDHEN, CDR2 SYDVKM.